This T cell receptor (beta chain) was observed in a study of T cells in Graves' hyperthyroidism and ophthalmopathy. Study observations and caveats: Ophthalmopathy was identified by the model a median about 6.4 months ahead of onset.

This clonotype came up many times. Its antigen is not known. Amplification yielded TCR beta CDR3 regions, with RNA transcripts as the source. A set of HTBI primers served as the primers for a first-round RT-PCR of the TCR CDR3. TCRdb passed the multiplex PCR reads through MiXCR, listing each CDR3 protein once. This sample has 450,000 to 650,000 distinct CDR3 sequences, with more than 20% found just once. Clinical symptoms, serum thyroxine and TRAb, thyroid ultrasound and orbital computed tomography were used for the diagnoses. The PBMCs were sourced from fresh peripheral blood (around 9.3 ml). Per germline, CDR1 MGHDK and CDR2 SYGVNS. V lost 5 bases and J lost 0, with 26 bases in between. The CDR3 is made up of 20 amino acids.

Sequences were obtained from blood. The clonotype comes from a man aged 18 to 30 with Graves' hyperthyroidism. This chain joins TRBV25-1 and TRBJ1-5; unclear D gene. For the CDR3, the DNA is TGTGCCAGCAGTCCCCAGTTCTCCCCCCTCGGGCAGCTTAGCAATCAGCCCCAGCATTTT. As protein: CASSPQFSPLGQLSNQPQHF.